One sample yielded the 25 T cell receptor beta chains listed below, sequenced in a study of blood T cell repertoires in COVID-19. Libraries were prepared by immunoSEQ multiplex PCR; TCRdb keeps only in-frame clonotypes and omits some of them. Among approximately 280,000 clones listed, about 88% were seen once. Material for sequencing was peripheral blood. The origin of the receptors is a human donor with COVID-19, enrolled during active disease. The donor label of this sample is uncertain.

The V gene is TRBV5-1, the J gene TRBJ2-3; perhaps TRBD1 as D (5 bases). V dropped 3 bases and J dropped 7 bases, with 12 bases sitting between them. The CDR3 sequence is 13 residues long. Germline V gene lookup returns CDR1 SGHRS and CDR2 YFSETQ. The CDR3 coding sequence is TGCGCCAGCAGCTCCCTACAGGCAAATACGCAGTATTTT. Its translation is CASSSLQANTQYF.

The gene calls are TRBV6-5 and TRBJ1-2, with 7 bases fitting TRBD1. Germline lookup yields CDR1 MNHEY and CDR2 SVGAGI. The CDR3 is 13 residues long. V dropped 6 bases and J dropped 4; count of bases not matched to a gene: 5. CDR3 DNA: TGTGCCAGCAGGCCGGACAGGTTCTATGGCTACACCTTC. Protein: CASRPDRFYGYTF.

In this sample, this clone turned up once. The V and J genes are TRBV19 and TRBJ1-1; TRBD1 matches at 8 bases. Germline V gene lookup returns CDR1 LNHDA and CDR2 SQIVND (reference sequence). V lost 5 bases to trimming and J lost 2 bases; unmatched junction nucleotides: 4. The CDR3 runs 14 residues. The CDR3 loop is CASSQQGVNTEAFF. Here the CDR3 DNA reads TGTGCCAGTAGTCAACAGGGGGTCAACACTGAAGCTTTCTTT.

This clone was detected once. In DNA form, the CDR3 reads TGTGCCAGCAGCCCCCGGGACAGGGGATCCCATCAGCCCCAGCATTTT. It codes for CASSPRDRGSHQPQHF. The rearrangement joins TRBV7-2 to TRBJ1-5; 10 bases are shared with TRBD1. Per germline, CDR1 SGHTA and CDR2 FQGNSA. V was clipped by 5 bases and J by 5 bases; unmatched bases: 9. The CDR3 has 16 residues.

V is TRBV2 and J is TRBJ2-3; D uncertain. This CDR3 has 12 amino acids. CDR1 SNHLY and CDR2 FYNNEI come from the germline V gene. Trimming took off 4 bases at V and 0 bases at J, with 2 bases between the two ends. In DNA, the CDR3 is TGTGCCAGCAGTGCGAGCACAGATACGCAGTATTTT. It encodes CASSASTDTQYF.

This chain links TRBV5-1 with TRBJ1-1; 9 positions agree with TRBD1. Germline lookup yields CDR1 SGHRS and CDR2 YFSETQ. V shed 1 base and J 5 bases; nucleotides not matched to a gene: 6. This CDR3 region has 15 residues. The CDR3 nucleotides are TGCGCCAGCAGCTTGCGACAGGGGGAAGGAACTGAAGCTTTCTTT. Its translation: CASSLRQGEGTEAFF.

This clone has just a few counts. The chain uses TRBV6-5 and TRBJ1-1; unclear D gene. In germline, CDR1 is MNHEY, CDR2 SVGAGI. This CDR3 is 11 amino acids long. The CDR3 nucleotides read TGTGCTACTCGCCGGAACACTGAAGCTTTCTTT. It is translated as CATRRNTEAFF.

V is TRBV2 and J is TRBJ2-7; 9 nucleotides match TRBD1. The V and J ends lost 3 bases and 3 bases, in that order; junction bases with no gene match: 3. Germline CDR1 is SNHLY and CDR2 is FYNNEI. This CDR3 is 14 amino acids long. The CDR3 DNA reads TGTGCCAGCAGTGAGGGGACAGGGAGCTACGAGCAGTACTTC. This translates into CASSEGTGSYEQYF.

The chain combines TRBV19 with TRBJ1-5; D unclear. Trimming cost V 11 bases and J 5 bases, with 19 bases left between them. The CDR3 sequence is 14 residues long. Germline V gene lookup returns CDR1 LNHDA and CDR2 SQIVND (reference sequence). For the CDR3, the DNA is TGTGCCTCCCTCCGAAGCGGGTTTGATCAGCCCCAGCATTTT. Translation: CASLRSGFDQPQHF.

The rearrangement uses TRBV19 and TRBJ1-5, with a tentative D call TRBD1 (5 bases). This CDR3 has 13 residues. V was clipped by 10 bases and J by 7 bases, with 17 bases between them. CDR1 is LNHDA and CDR2 is SQIVND in the germline V gene (reference sequence). The CDR3 sequence: CATNPGYRQPQHF. In nucleotides, the CDR3 is TGTGCCACCAACCCAGGGTATCGACAGCCCCAGCATTTT.

This chain joins TRBV3-1 (or the pseudogene TRBV3-2) and TRBJ2-5, with TRBD2 matching 8 bases. V shed 3 bases, J shed 9 bases, and the junction held 12 bases outside the gene matches. The length of the CDR3 is 15 residues. Germline CDR1 and CDR2: LGHDT and YNNKEL (reference sequence). CDR3 amino acids: CASSQGLVGELAQYF. In DNA, the CDR3 is TGTGCCAGCAGCCAGGGACTAGTGGGAGAGTTGGCCCAGTACTTC.

This rearrangement joins TRBV5-1 to TRBJ2-1; 7 bases fit TRBD2. Germline CDR1 reads SGHRS; CDR2 reads YFSETQ. Unmatched junction bases numbered 6, after V lost 5 bases and J lost 1 base. CDR3 length: 15 residues. CDR3 region: CASRGRAGSYNEQFF. In DNA form, the CDR3 reads TGCGCCAGCAGGGGGAGGGCCGGGTCCTACAATGAGCAGTTCTTC.

The chain is built from TRBV7-3 and TRBJ2-1; 12 nucleotides line up with TRBD2. V shed 1 base and J 5 bases; nucleotides not matched to a gene: 6. Germline lookup yields CDR1 SGHTA and CDR2 FQGTGA. The CDR3 is 17 residues long. The CDR3: CASSLNPGLAGHNEQFF. The CDR3 nucleotides are TGTGCCAGCAGCTTAAACCCCGGACTAGCGGGACACAATGAGCAGTTCTTC. The full variable domain, completed using reference TRBV7-3 and TRBJ2-1, is GAGVSQTPSNKVTEKGKYVELRCDPISGHTALYWYRQSLGQGPEFLIYFQGTGAADDSGLPNDRFFAVRPEGSVSTLKIQRTERGDSAVYLCASSLNPGLAGHNEQFFGPGTRLTVL.

V usage is TRBV5-6 and J usage is TRBJ1-4; 7 bases match TRBD1. Germline loops: CDR1 SGHDT, CDR2 YYEEEE. CDR3 size: 16 residues. V lost 4 bases to trimming and J lost 2 bases; unmatched junction nucleotides: 8. CDR3 nucleotides: TGTGCCAGCAGCCCAAGACAGGGCCCGACTAATGAAAAACTGTTTTTT. Its protein product is CASSPRQGPTNEKLFF.

This clone was counted a few times. V usage is TRBV7-2 and J usage is TRBJ2-6; a possible D gene is TRBD2 (6 bases). The length of the CDR3 is 17 residues. Between the trimmed V and J ends, which lost 1 base and 1 base, there was a span of 11 bases. Germline V lookup: CDR1 SGHTA, CDR2 FQGNSA. The CDR3 DNA follows: TGTGCCAGCAGCTTAGTGTACGGGGGATCTGGGGCCAACGTCCTGACTTTC. The encoded protein is CASSLVYGGSGANVLTF. Supplemented by reference TRBV7-2 and TRBJ2-6, the full variable domain reads GAGVSQSPSNKVTEKGKDVELRCDPISGHTALYWYRQSLGQGLEFLIYFQGNSAPDKSGLPSDRFSAERTGGSVSTLTIQRTQQEDSAVYLCASSLVYGGSGANVLTFGAGSRLTVL.

The genes are TRBV28 and TRBJ2-5, with 13 bases aligning to TRBD2. CDR3 length: 15 residues. Losses at the gene ends were 4 bases for V and 5 bases for J; bases not matched to a gene: 4. Germline V lookup: CDR1 MDHEN, CDR2 SYDVKM. CDR3 nucleotide sequence: TGTGCCAGCAGTTCCGGACTAGCGGGAGCGGAGACCCAGTACTTC. Translated, it gives CASSSGLAGAETQYF.

V and J are TRBV7-8 and TRBJ2-3, with 9 positions matching TRBD2. The trim removed 5 bases at V and 0 bases at J, leaving 6 bases unmatched. The CDR3 covers 16 residues. The germline gives CDR1 SGHVS, CDR2 FQNEAQ. The CDR3 coding sequence is TGTGCCAGCAGCGACCGACTAGCGGCCAGCACAGATACGCAGTATTTT. Amino acid sequence: CASSDRLAASTDTQYF.

The CDR3, as DNA: TGTGCCAGCAGCGAAACACCGAACACTGAAGCTTTCTTT. This sequence encodes CASSETPNTEAFF. This chain connects TRBV3-1 (or the pseudogene TRBV3-2) to TRBJ1-1; D is unclear. Germline-derived CDR1 and CDR2 are LGHDT and YNNKEL (reference sequence). The CDR3 runs 13 residues. The V and J ends lost 5 bases and 1 base respectively, with 8 bases between them.

This clone was seen only once. The chain couples TRBV29-1 to TRBJ2-4, with D maybe TRBD1 (6 bases). The CDR3 contains 13 residues. CDR1 is SQVTM, CDR2 ANQGSEA, per germline. Trimming removed 7 bases at V and 6 bases at J, with 16 bases between. CDR3 DNA sequence: TGCAGCGGGGCCAGGGGAGATGGAAACATTCAGTACTTC. Encoded protein: CSGARGDGNIQYF.

The V gene is TRBV30, the J gene TRBJ2-1; 7 nucleotides align to TRBD1. The germline V gene has CDR1 GTSNPN and CDR2 SVGIG (reference sequence). V was pared by 3 bases and J by 3 bases, with 11 bases of the junction left unmatched. There are 16 residues in the CDR3. CDR3 DNA sequence: TGTGCCTGGAGGAGCCGGACAGGATCGAACTACAATGAGCAGTTCTTC. It specifies CAWRSRTGSNYNEQFF.

The chain is built from TRBV2 and TRBJ2-1; the match to TRBD2 covers 7 bases. This CDR3 is 13 amino acids long. The V gene end was trimmed by 8 bases and the J gene end by 6 bases; junction bases not matched to a gene: 7. Germline-derived CDR1 and CDR2 are SNHLY and FYNNEI. The CDR3 nucleotides are TGTGCCAGCTCACGATGGGAGGGCAATGAGCAGTTCTTC. Amino acid sequence: CASSRWEGNEQFF. The whole variable domain, filled in from reference TRBV2 and TRBJ2-1, reads EPEVTQTPSHQVTQMGQEVILRCVPISNHLYFYWYRQILGQKVEFLVSFYNNEISEKSEIFDDQFSVERPDGSNFTLKIRSTKLEDSAMYFCASSRWEGNEQFFGPGTRLTVL.

The J gene is TRBJ1-2, the V gene TRBV9; D is unclear. Per the germline V gene, CDR1 is SGDLS and CDR2 is YYNGEE. Between the trimmed V and J ends, which lost 0 bases and 0 bases, there was a span of 6 bases. This CDR3 contains 14 residues. CDR3 region: CASSVVGANYGYTF. DNA of the CDR3: TGTGCCAGCAGCGTAGTGGGAGCTAACTATGGCTACACCTTC.

This chain's CDR3 is CASNRDSGQPQHF. The CDR3 coding sequence is TGTGCCAGCAACCGGGACAGCGGTCAGCCCCAGCATTTT. The chain is built from TRBV2 and TRBJ1-5, with 7 bases fitting TRBD1. J gave up 6 bases and V 7 bases, and 6 bases lay outside the gene matches. Germline V CDR1 and CDR2: SNHLY, FYNNEI. This CDR3 contains 13 residues.

This chain joins TRBV27 and TRBJ1-4; D is perhaps TRBD1 (5 bases). Trimming took 0 bases from V and 8 from J, leaving 10 bases between them. Germline V gene sequence: CDR1 MNHEY, CDR2 SMNVEV (reference sequence). The CDR3 totals 14 residues. CDR3 in DNA: TGTGCCAGCAGTTTATCACGCAGGGCAGAAAAACTGTTTTTT. Its protein is CASSLSRRAEKLFF.

This chain uses TRBV2 with TRBJ1-3, with D hard to call. V lost 8 bases to trimming and J lost 0 bases, with 11 bases between them. The CDR3 sequence is 14 residues long. From germline, CDR1 is SNHLY and CDR2 FYNNEI. CDR3 DNA: TGTGCCAGCGGCAGGACTGACTCTGGAAACACCATATATTTT. This encodes CASGRTDSGNTIYF.